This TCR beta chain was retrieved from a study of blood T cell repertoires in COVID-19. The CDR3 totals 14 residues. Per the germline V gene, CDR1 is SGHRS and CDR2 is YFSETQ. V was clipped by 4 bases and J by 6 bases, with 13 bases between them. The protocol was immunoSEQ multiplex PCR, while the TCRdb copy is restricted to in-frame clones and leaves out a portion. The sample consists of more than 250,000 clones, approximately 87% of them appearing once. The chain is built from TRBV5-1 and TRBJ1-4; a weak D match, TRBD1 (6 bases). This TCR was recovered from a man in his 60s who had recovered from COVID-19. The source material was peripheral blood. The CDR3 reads CASSPGQRDEKLFF. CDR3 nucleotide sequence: TGCGCCAGCAGCCCCGGACAGAGAGATGAAAAACTGTTTTTT. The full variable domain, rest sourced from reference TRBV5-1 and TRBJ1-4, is KAGVTQTPRYLIKTRGQQVTLSCSPISGHRSVSWYQQTPGQGLQFLFEYFSETQRNKGNFPGRFSGRQFSNSRSEMNVSTLELGDSALYLCASSPGQRDEKLFFGSGTQLSVL.